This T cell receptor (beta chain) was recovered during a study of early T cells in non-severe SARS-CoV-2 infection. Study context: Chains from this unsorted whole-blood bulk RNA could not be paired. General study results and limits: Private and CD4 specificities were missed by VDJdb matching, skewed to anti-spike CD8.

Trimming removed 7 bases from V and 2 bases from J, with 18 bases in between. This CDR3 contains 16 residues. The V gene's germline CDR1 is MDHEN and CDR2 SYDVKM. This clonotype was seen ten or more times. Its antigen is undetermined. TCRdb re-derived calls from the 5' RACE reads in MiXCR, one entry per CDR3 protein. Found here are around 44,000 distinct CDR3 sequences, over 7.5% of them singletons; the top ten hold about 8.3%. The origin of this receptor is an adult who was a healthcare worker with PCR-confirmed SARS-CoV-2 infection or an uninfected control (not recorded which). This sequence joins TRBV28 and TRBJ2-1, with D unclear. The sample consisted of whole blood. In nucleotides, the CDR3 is TGTGCCAGCACCGAGCAACCGGGTCTCCCCTACAATGAGCAGTTCTTC. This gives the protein CASTEQPGLPYNEQFF.